These T cell receptor beta chains were read from a single sample in a study of blood T cells in healthy people across ages. MiXCR, applied by TCRdb to the 5' RACE reads, yields one record per CDR3 protein. The data hold 1 million or so distinct CDR3 sequences, with 45% observed a single time. The sequencing input was blood. Source of these receptors: a woman aged 60-70 years in good health. CDR3s include the opening cysteine and the closing phenylalanine or tryptophan. The D gene is left open where the match is weak. Clone size is given for some rows only: seen once, a few or many times, or a class if the clone is expanded.

CDR3aa	v_gene	d_gene	j_gene	abundance
CASSLDRTYGYTF	TRBV6-5	NA	TRBJ1-2	many
CASSPVDRTYEQYF	TRBV7-9	NA	TRBJ2-7	NA
CASSLLTRSYNEQFF	TRBV5-1	NA	TRBJ2-1	NA
CASTETGYNEQFF	TRBV7-2	NA	TRBJ2-1	NA
CSVEAGDGYEQYF	TRBV29-1	NA	TRBJ2-7	few
CASSFWGTGLFF	TRBV12-3/TRBV12-4	NA	TRBJ2-2	NA
CASSSTGFNSPLHF	TRBV11-2	NA	TRBJ1-6	NA
CASREFGGRGALNYEQYF	TRBV27	NA	TRBJ2-7	NA
CASRADRWTYEQYF	TRBV2	TRBD1	NA	NA
CASSPFSGSYNEQFF	TRBV6-2/TRBV6-3	TRBD2	TRBJ2-1	few
CASSPAGQGANVLTF	TRBV25-1	NA	TRBJ2-6	few
CASRRTGGRNQPQHF	TRBV27	TRBD1	TRBJ1-5	few
CSAPVGGPLSYNEQFF	TRBV20-1	NA	TRBJ2-1	NA
CASSRGQGYGQYF	TRBV5-1	TRBD1	TRBJ2-7	NA
CASTKTRGGTDTQYF	TRBV2	NA	TRBJ2-3	NA
CASRLVAEWSYEQYF	TRBV5-1	NA	TRBJ2-7	NA
CASSLGTGVKEETQYF	TRBV12-3/TRBV12-4	TRBD1	TRBJ2-5	few
CAIRGLRDSSYNEQFF	TRBV10-3	NA	TRBJ2-1	few
CSARDPEQFF	TRBV20-1	NA	TRBJ2-1	NA
CASIREGRFEQYF	TRBV2	TRBD2	NA	NA
CSARGTSGTTDTQYF	TRBV20-1	TRBD2	TRBJ2-3	once
CASSKTEDNQPQHF	TRBV9	NA	TRBJ1-5	NA